Described below is a single TCR beta chain sequence and its context. Its antigen is undetermined. PCR was performed a second time for 7 to 11 cycles using a sample-barcoded 5' primer and a J-beta primer mix. Via MiXCR, TCRdb re-called the 5' RACE reads, giving one row per CDR3 protein. The sample yields about 580,000 distinct CDR3 sequences, roughly 48% seen once. This entry comes from a study of blood T cells in healthy people across ages. The study, taken as a whole, reports: Long-lived donors exceeded aged donors in naive CD4+ cells and diversity.

CDR1 and CDR2 from the germline V gene are DFQATT and SNEGSKA (reference sequence). CDR3 length: 14 amino acids. V shed 0 bases, J shed 7 bases, and the junction held 6 bases outside the gene matches. The source material was blood. The chain uses TRBV20-1 and TRBJ2-5, with 9 bases that match TRBD2. The receptor's source is a man older than 75 in good health. The CDR3 is CSARDLTSGGTQYF. The CDR3 DNA reads as TGCAGTGCTAGAGATTTGACTAGCGGTGGGACCCAGTACTTC.